This TCR beta chain was identified during a study of shared clonotypes between healthy human individuals. Comment on this clone: Its cognate antigen is unknown.

Whole-study findings and limits: The diversity represented, both genetic and in exposure history, was limited by few donors.

V was pared by 2 bases and J by 0 bases, with 9 bases of the junction left unmatched. CDR3 length: 17 residues. Germline-derived CDR1 and CDR2 are SGHRS and YFSETQ. The repertoire was sequenced with immunoSEQ multiplex PCR; TCRdb's copy has only in-frame clones and lacks some. This table has approximately 2.1 million clones, 90% to 95% appearing once. The sequencing sample was made of naive CD4+ T cells from PBMCs. Subset reported: CD45RA+ positively selected. The clonotype was recovered from a man between 18 and 29 years old in good health. Some clones in this sample may be carry-over from other donors' samples. V is TRBV5-1 and J is TRBJ2-3; 7 bases are a match to TRBD1. This CDR3 is CASSFVRTGSSTDTQYF. Written as DNA, the CDR3 is TGCGCCAGCAGCTTCGTGAGGACAGGCTCTAGCACAGATACGCAGTATTTT.